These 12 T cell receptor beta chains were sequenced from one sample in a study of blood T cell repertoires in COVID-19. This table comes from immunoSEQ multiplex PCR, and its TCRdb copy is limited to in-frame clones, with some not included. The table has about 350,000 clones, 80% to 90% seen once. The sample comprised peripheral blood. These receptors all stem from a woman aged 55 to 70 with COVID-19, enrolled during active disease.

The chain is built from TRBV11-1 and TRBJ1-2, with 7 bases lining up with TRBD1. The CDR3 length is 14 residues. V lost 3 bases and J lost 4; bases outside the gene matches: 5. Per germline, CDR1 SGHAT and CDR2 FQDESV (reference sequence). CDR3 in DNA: TGTGCCAGCAGCTTGGGACAGCAGTCCTATGGCTACACCTTC. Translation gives CASSLGQQSYGYTF.

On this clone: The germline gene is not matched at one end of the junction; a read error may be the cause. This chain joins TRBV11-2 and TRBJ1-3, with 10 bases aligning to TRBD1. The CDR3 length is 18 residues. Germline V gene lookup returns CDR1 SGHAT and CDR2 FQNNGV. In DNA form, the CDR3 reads TGTGCCAGCAGTTTAGACGACAGGGGGCCCTACTCTGGAAACACCATATATTTT. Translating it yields CASSLDDRGPYSGNTIYF.

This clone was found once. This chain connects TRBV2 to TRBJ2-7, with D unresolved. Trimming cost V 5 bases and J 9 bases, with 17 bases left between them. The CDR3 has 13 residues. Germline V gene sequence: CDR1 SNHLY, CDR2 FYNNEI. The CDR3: CASSPAMIGGQYF. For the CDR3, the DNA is TGTGCCAGCAGTCCGGCGATGATCGGCGGGCAGTACTTC.

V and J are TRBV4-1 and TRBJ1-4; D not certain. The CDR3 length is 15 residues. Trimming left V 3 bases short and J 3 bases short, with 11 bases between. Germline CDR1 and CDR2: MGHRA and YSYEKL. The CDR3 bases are TGCGCCAGCAGCCACCCTTTGAGTTCTAATGAAAAACTGTTTTTT. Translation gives CASSHPLSSNEKLFF.

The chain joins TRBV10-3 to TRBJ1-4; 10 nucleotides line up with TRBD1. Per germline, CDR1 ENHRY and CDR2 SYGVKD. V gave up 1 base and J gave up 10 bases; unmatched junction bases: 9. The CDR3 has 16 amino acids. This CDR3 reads CAISELGQGGQGKLFF. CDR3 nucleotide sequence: TGTGCCATCAGTGAGTTAGGACAGGGGGGTCAAGGAAAACTGTTTTTT.

In DNA form, the CDR3 reads TGTGCCAGCGCCGGGACTCGGGAAGAGACCCAGTACTTC. Protein: CASAGTREETQYF. V and J are TRBV7-3 and TRBJ2-5, with D tentatively TRBD2 (6 bases). CDR1 is SGHTA, CDR2 FQGTGA, per germline. V was cut by 8 bases and J by 3 bases, with 13 bases left in between. This CDR3 spans 13 amino acids.

The CDR3 region is CASSQTGGLGNEQYF. CDR3 sequence (DNA): TGTGCCAGCAGCCAGACAGGGGGCCTAGGGAACGAGCAGTACTTC. The chain recombines TRBV3-1 (or the pseudogene TRBV3-2) with TRBJ2-7, with TRBD1 identical over 10 bases. V gave up 3 bases and J gave up 5 bases; unmatched junction bases: 7. This CDR3 comprises 15 residues. Germline V gives CDR1 LGHDT, CDR2 YNNKEL (reference sequence).

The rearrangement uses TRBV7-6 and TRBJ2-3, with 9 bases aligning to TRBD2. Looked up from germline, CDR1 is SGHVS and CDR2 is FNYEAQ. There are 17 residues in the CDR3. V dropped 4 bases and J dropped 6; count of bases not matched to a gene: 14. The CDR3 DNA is TGTGCCAGCAGCTCCCCCCCCGCTAGCGGGGCCCCGGATACGCAGTATTTT. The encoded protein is CASSSPPASGAPDTQYF.

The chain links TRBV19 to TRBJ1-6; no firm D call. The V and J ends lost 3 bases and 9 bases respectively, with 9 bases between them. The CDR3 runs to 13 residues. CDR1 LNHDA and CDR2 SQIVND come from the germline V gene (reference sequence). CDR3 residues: CASSIYTGSPLHF. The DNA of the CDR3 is TGTGCCAGTAGTATCTACACGGGTTCACCCCTCCACTTT.

The CDR3 DNA follows: TGTGCCAGCAGTCCCTTGGCGGGGGGGAACACCGGGGAGCTGTTTTTT. Amino acid sequence: CASSPLAGGNTGELFF. J is TRBJ2-2 and V is TRBV2, with 8 bases aligning to TRBD2. Germline values: CDR1 SNHLY, CDR2 FYNNEI. This CDR3 is 16 amino acids long. V lost 5 bases, J lost 1 base, and 6 bases stayed unmatched.

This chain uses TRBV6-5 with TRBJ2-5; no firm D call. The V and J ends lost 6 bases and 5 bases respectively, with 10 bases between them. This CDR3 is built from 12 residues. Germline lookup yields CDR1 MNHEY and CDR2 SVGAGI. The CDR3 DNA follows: TGTGCCAGCAGCGCGAGGATGGAGACCCAGTACTTC. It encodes CASSARMETQYF.

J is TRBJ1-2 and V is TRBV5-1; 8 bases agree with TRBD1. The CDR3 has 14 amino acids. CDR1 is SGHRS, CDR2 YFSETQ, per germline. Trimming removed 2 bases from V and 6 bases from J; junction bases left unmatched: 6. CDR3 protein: CASSFSGQVHGYTF. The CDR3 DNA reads TGCGCCAGCAGCTTTTCGGGACAGGTGCATGGCTACACCTTC.